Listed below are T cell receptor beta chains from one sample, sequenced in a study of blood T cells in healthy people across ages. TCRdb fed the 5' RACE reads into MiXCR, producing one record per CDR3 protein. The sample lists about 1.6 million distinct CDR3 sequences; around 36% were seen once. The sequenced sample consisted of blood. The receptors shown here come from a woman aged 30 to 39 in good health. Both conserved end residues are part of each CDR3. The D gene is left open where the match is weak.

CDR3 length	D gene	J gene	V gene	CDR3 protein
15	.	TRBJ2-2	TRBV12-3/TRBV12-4	CASSLGRRTTGELFF
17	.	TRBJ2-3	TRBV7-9	CASSLVGGQKVADTQYF
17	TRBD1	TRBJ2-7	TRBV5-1	CASSLGTGGPLIETQYF
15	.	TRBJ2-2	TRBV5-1	CASSLATGNTGERFF
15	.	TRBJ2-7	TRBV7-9	CASSLRPEGIYEQYF
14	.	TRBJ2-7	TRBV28	CASSSLATGYEQYF
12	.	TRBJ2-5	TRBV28	CASSSRMETQYF
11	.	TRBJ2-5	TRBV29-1	CSVGLLQEQYF
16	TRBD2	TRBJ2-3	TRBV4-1	CASSRGTSVGTDTQYF
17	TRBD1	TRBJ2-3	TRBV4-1	CAGSPWEHRGGTDTQYF
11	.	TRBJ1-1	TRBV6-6	CASMRDTEAFF
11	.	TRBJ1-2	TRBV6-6	CASSFISGYTF
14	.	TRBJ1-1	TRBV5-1	CASSLKGLNTEAFF
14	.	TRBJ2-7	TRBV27	CASREQGEGETRYF
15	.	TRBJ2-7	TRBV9	CASSVVRRGDHEQYF
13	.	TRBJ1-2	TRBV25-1	CASREWGTDGYTF
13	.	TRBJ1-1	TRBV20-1	CSVVGARSTEAFF
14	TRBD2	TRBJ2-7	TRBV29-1	CSVEGSSGNGEQYF
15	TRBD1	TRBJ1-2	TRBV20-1	CSAPTGAYSNYGYTF
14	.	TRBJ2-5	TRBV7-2	CASSLPWTAYERYF
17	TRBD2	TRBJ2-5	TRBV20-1	CSARGLAGGPLQETQYF
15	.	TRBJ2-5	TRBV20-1	CSARSQQRGPETQYF
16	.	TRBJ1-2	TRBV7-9	CASSDQSHREDAGYTF